Sequencing of this TCR beta chain was carried out in a study of response to subunit inactivated influenza vaccine. Trimming took off 2 bases at V and 5 bases at J, with 9 bases between the two ends. The CDR3 consists of 14 residues. TCRdb re-analysed the RT-PCR reads in MiXCR, keeping a single row per CDR3 protein. In the table there are about 480,000 distinct CDR3 sequences, roughly 9.8% of which are singletons. This specimen was PBMCs from blood, taken about 6 weeks after vaccination. The sequence was collected from a man in his fifties who received an inactivated influenza vaccine. J is TRBJ2-2 and V is TRBV12-3 or TRBV12-4; weak D call: TRBD2 (5 bases). The CDR3 protein is CASSLYSVTGELFF. The CDR3 coding sequence is TGTGCCAGCAGTTTATATAGCGTGACCGGGGAGCTGTTTTTT.